This T cell receptor (beta chain) was captured by sequencing in a study of T-cell memory formation after mild COVID-19. Study-wide background: The TCR clusters were mostly specific to one donor.

Overall study results and limits: SARS-CoV-2 specificity was not confirmed for second-wave clones peaking on day 37. CD4+ contracting clones lay mainly in CM and EM, CD8+ ones in EMRA.

V was shortened by 3 bases and J by 3 bases, with 8 bases between the two germline ends. Germline V CDR1 and CDR2: SEHNR, FQNEAQ (reference sequence). The CDR3 has 14 amino acids. Constant-segment primers were used for 5'RACE, and the resulting TCR alpha and TCR beta cDNA libraries carried sample barcodes and UMIs. TCRdb ran MiXCR on the 5' RACE reads and lists one entry per CDR3 protein. The data contain about half a million distinct CDR3 sequences, 15% to 20% of them singletons. In the case of this clonotype: Antigen: not known.

V is TRBV7-9 and J is TRBJ2-2; D unresolved. The receptor was isolated from an adult woman who had mild COVID-19 (a few samples of this study predate the infection). Cell type and time point are not known. The sequencing input was PBMCs or a T cell subset sorted from them (not recorded which). CDR3 in amino acids: CASSFLSYTGELFF. CDR3 bases: TGTGCCAGCAGCTTCCTCAGCTACACCGGGGAGCTGTTTTTT.